The present T cell receptor (beta chain) was sequenced within a study of blood T cells in healthy people across ages. Primers used in a second PCR of roughly 6 to 11 cycles were a sample-barcoded 5' primer and a J-beta primer mix. The template-switch adaptor, which had 12 random nucleotides, put a tag on each cDNA molecule. TCRdb fed the 5' RACE reads into MiXCR, producing one record per CDR3 protein. The sample contains 780,000 or so distinct CDR3 sequences, about 56% of which appear only once. CDR1 DFQATT and CDR2 SNEGSKA come from the germline V gene (reference sequence). The CDR3 is 13 amino acids. With V trimmed by 3 bases and J by 5 bases, 3 bases remained unmatched.

The specimen was blood. This chain links TRBV20-1 with TRBJ2-3, with 9 bases matching TRBD2. The clonotype comes from a man aged 35-49 years in good health. Here the CDR3 DNA reads TGCAGTGCTAGTTCACTAGCGGGAGATACGCAGTATTTT. Translated, it gives CSASSLAGDTQYF.